The text below deals with one TCR beta chain. The antigen is not known. Whereas donors were nominally healthy upon sampling, unrecorded immune exposures were probable. The data originate from a study of cytomegalovirus exposure and HLA in healthy donors. Study-wide results and caveats: A list of around 150 TCR beta chains associated with cytomegalovirus was given. In an earlier analysis, productive rearrangement rates for most beta V segments clustered near 87% or 30%.

PCR amplification relied on 60 Vbeta primers (plus 13 Jbeta primers). The data were produced by immunoSEQ multiplex PCR, yet TCRdb's version contains in-frame clones alone and is incomplete. The sample yields 100,000 to 150,000 clones, around 80% seen once. The TCR was taken from a man in his fifties in good health and CMV-seronegative. Source material: PBMCs.

CDR3 region: CASSPLGGNEKLFF. CDR3 in DNA: TGTGCCAGCAGCCCATTGGGGGGTAATGAAAAACTGTTTTTT. The gene calls are TRBV13 and TRBJ1-4; D possibly corresponds to TRBD1 (5 bases). CDR3 length: 14 residues. CDR1 and CDR2 from the germline V gene are PRHDT and FYEKMQ (reference sequence). V was pared by 5 bases and J by 4 bases, with 11 bases between.